This passage covers 5 T cell receptor beta chains from one sample sequenced in a study of shared clonotypes between healthy human individuals. Libraries were prepared by immunoSEQ multiplex PCR; TCRdb keeps only in-frame clonotypes and omits some of them. The sample consists of under 2,000,000 clones, about 95% of them appearing once. CD45RO-negative, CCR7-positively selected cells formed the naive CD8 fraction, excluding terminally differentiated effector memory CD45RA+ cells. Source material: naive CD8+ T cells sorted from blood. These receptors came from a man between 18 and 35 years old in good health.

The chain has TRBV5-8 and TRBJ1-2; D may be TRBD1 (6 bases). CDR1 and CDR2 from the germline V gene are SGHTS and YDEGEE. The CDR3 loop spans 14 amino acids. V was shortened by 3 bases and J by 4 bases, with 13 bases between the two germline ends. The CDR3 DNA sequence: TGTGCCAGCAGCTCAGGGGCGGTGGGCTATGGCTACACCTTC. Translating gives CASSSGAVGYGYTF.

This rearrangement joins TRBV19 to TRBJ2-2; no clear D. V was pared by 7 bases and J by 3 bases, with 6 bases between. The CDR3 runs to 12 residues. Germline V lookup: CDR1 LNHDA, CDR2 SQIVND (reference sequence). This CDR3 is CASTTYTGELFF. CDR3 DNA sequence: TGTGCCAGTACTACTTACACCGGGGAGCTGTTTTTT.

The rearrangement links TRBV13 to TRBJ2-3; the match to TRBD2 covers 11 bases. This CDR3 spans 16 amino acids. The ends lost 4 bases at V and 2 bases at J; junction bases unmatched: 5. Per germline, CDR1 PRHDT and CDR2 FYEKMQ (reference sequence). The CDR3 loop is CASSWRLAGYTDTQYF. Written as DNA, the CDR3 is TGTGCCAGCAGCTGGAGACTAGCGGGGTACACAGATACGCAGTATTTT.

This chain connects TRBV7-9 to TRBJ1-5; a weak D match, TRBD1 (6 bases). The CDR3 extends over 12 amino acids. Germline V gene lookup returns CDR1 SEHNR and CDR2 FQNEAQ (reference sequence). The V and J ends lost 3 bases and 12 bases respectively, with 12 bases between them. The CDR3 protein is CASSFGDNGQHF. The CDR3 bases are TGTGCCAGCAGCTTCGGGGACAATGGCCAGCATTTT.

The V gene is TRBV2, the J gene TRBJ2-5; D is undetermined. Matching the DNA end better, TRBJ2-7 makes the J call doubtful. The CDR3 is 14 amino acids. From germline, CDR1 is SNHLY and CDR2 FYNNEI. The CDR3 DNA follows: TGTGCCAGCACCCCGGGCAGGTCCGCCTACGAGCAGTACTTC. It yields the protein CASTPGRSAYEQYF.